This T cell receptor (beta chain) was identified during a study of T cell responses to AZD1222 COVID-19 vaccine. V lost 1 base and J lost 0; bases outside the gene matches: 7. This CDR3 spans 19 amino acids. CDR1 and CDR2 from the germline V gene are KGHSH and LQKENI. A single count supports this clone. TCRdb keeps only in-frame clones here, not all; method: immunoSEQ multiplex PCR. The table includes 130,000 or so clones, about nine tenths detected once. The material was peripheral blood, obtained 28 days after the second dose of the MenACWY control vaccine. This TCR derives from an adult who received the MenACWY meningococcal vaccine as a control. The chain recombines TRBV18 with TRBJ2-1; TRBD2 agrees at 12 bases. The CDR3 region is CASSPLSSGRANSYNEQFF. The CDR3 DNA reads TGTGCCAGCTCACCACTTTCTAGCGGGAGGGCAAACTCCTACAATGAGCAGTTCTTC.